This is a list of T cell receptor beta chains from one sample in a study of CDR3 diversity in severe acne. TCRdb recomputed calls from the PCR reads with MiXCR, one row per CDR3 protein. The data hold about 90,000 distinct CDR3 sequences, with roughly half observed a single time. Input material: blood. The source of these receptors is a male donor in good health, serving as a control. Both conserved end residues are part of each CDR3. The order of the fields is CDR3 length, D gene, clone size, J gene, V gene, CDR3 protein, CDR3 DNA. D genes are given only for firm matches. Clone size appears in some rows only: once, few, many, or a class for an expanded clone.

cdr3_length: 14; d_call: .; clone_size: .; j_call: TRBJ2-6; v_call: TRBV5-1; cdr3_aa: CASSDYSGANVLTF; cdr3_nt: TGCGCCAGCAGCGACTACTCTGGGGCCAACGTCCTGACTTTC
cdr3_length: 15; d_call: .; clone_size: .; j_call: TRBJ2-7; v_call: TRBV7-3; cdr3_aa: CASNPLPRISYEQYF; cdr3_nt: TGTGCCAGCAACCCCCTCCCCAGGATCTCCTACGAGCAGTACTTC
cdr3_length: 15; d_call: .; clone_size: .; j_call: TRBJ2-2; v_call: TRBV25-1; cdr3_aa: CASSGSPAGAGELFF; cdr3_nt: TGTGCCAGCAGTGGAAGCCCAGCTGGCGCCGGGGAGTTGTTTTTT
cdr3_length: 18; d_call: TRBD2; clone_size: .; j_call: TRBJ2-1; v_call: TRBV5-1; cdr3_aa: CASSPGLAGGGTYNEQFF; cdr3_nt: TGCGCCAGCAGCCCCGGACTAGCGGGGGGGGGGACCTACAATGAGCAGTTCTTC
cdr3_length: 13; d_call: .; clone_size: .; j_call: TRBJ2-2; v_call: TRBV7-8; cdr3_aa: CASSLNFLRGLFF; cdr3_nt: TGTGCCAGCAGCTTAAACTTCCTCCGCGGGCTGTTTTTT
cdr3_length: 15; d_call: .; clone_size: .; j_call: TRBJ2-7; v_call: TRBV29-1; cdr3_aa: CSVEEGTSNSYEQYF; cdr3_nt: TGCAGCGTTGAAGAGGGAACAAGCAACTCCTACGAGCAGTACTTC
cdr3_length: 16; d_call: .; clone_size: many; j_call: TRBJ2-1; v_call: TRBV24-1; cdr3_aa: CATSPLEGGQNNEQFF; cdr3_nt: TGTGCCACCAGCCCCCTCGAGGGCGGGCAAAACAATGAGCAGTTCTTC
cdr3_length: 14; d_call: .; clone_size: .; j_call: TRBJ2-7; v_call: TRBV10-3; cdr3_aa: CAISRETSSYEQYF; cdr3_nt: TGTGCCATCAGCCGGGAAACAAGCTCCTACGAGCAGTACTTC
cdr3_length: 15; d_call: TRBD2; clone_size: .; j_call: TRBJ2-7; v_call: TRBV19; cdr3_aa: CASSHRTSGIYEQYF; cdr3_nt: TGTGCCAGTAGCCACAGGACTAGCGGGATCTACGAGCAGTACTTC
cdr3_length: 15; d_call: .; clone_size: .; j_call: TRBJ2-7; v_call: TRBV9; cdr3_aa: CASSVGSGSLYEQYF; cdr3_nt: TGTGCCAGCAGCGTAGGCTCCGGGAGCCTCTACGAGCAGTACTTC
cdr3_length: 12; d_call: .; clone_size: many; j_call: TRBJ1-1; v_call: TRBV10-3; cdr3_aa: CAISEPNTEAFF; cdr3_nt: TGTGCCATCAGTGAGCCGAACACTGAAGCTTTCTTT
cdr3_length: 15; d_call: TRBD1; clone_size: many; j_call: TRBJ1-2; v_call: TRBV6-6; cdr3_aa: CASSTSPGTGSGYTF; cdr3_nt: TGTGCCAGCAGTACCTCCCCCGGGACAGGATCGGGCTACACCTTC
cdr3_length: 14; d_call: .; clone_size: .; j_call: TRBJ2-7; v_call: TRBV15; cdr3_aa: CATSRGRETGEQYF; cdr3_nt: TGTGCCACCAGCAGAGGCAGGGAAACCGGGGAGCAGTACTTC
cdr3_length: 15; d_call: .; clone_size: many; j_call: TRBJ1-2; v_call: TRBV4-1; cdr3_aa: CASSHGREANYGYTF; cdr3_nt: TGCGCCAGCAGCCACGGCCGAGAGGCTAACTATGGCTACACCTTC
cdr3_length: 11; d_call: TRBD1; clone_size: .; j_call: TRBJ1-1; v_call: TRBV6-5; cdr3_aa: CASRTGFEAFF; cdr3_nt: TGTGCCAGCCGGACAGGGTTTGAAGCTTTCTTT
cdr3_length: 14; d_call: .; clone_size: .; j_call: TRBJ2-2; v_call: TRBV10-3; cdr3_aa: CAISDTTANGELFF; cdr3_nt: TGTGCCATCAGTGACACAACCGCGAACGGGGAGCTGTTTTTT
cdr3_length: 15; d_call: .; clone_size: .; j_call: TRBJ2-5; v_call: TRBV15; cdr3_aa: CATSRDSQGQETQYF; cdr3_nt: TGTGCCACCAGCAGAGATAGCCAGGGACAAGAGACCCAGTACTTC
cdr3_length: 15; d_call: TRBD1; clone_size: .; j_call: TRBJ1-6; v_call: TRBV5-1; cdr3_aa: CASSPGQVVSSPLHF; cdr3_nt: TGCGCCAGCAGCCCAGGACAGGTCGTCAGTTCACCCCTCCACTTT
cdr3_length: 18; d_call: TRBD2; clone_size: .; j_call: TRBJ2-6; v_call: TRBV6-5; cdr3_aa: CASSAGLAASSGANVLTF; cdr3_nt: TGTGCCAGCAGTGCGGGACTAGCGGCCTCCTCTGGGGCCAACGTCCTGACTTTC
cdr3_length: 13; d_call: .; clone_size: many; j_call: TRBJ1-1; v_call: TRBV5-5; cdr3_aa: CASSLDSKYEAFF; cdr3_nt: TGTGCCAGCAGCCTGGACAGTAAATATGAAGCTTTCTTT
cdr3_length: 12; d_call: .; clone_size: medium-sized; j_call: TRBJ2-5; v_call: TRBV29-1; cdr3_aa: CSVRDYQETQYF; cdr3_nt: TGCAGCGTTCGGGACTACCAAGAGACCCAGTACTTC
cdr3_length: 13; d_call: .; clone_size: many; j_call: TRBJ2-5; v_call: TRBV20-1; cdr3_aa: CSPRMSSKETQYF; cdr3_nt: TGCAGTCCAAGGATGAGTAGTAAAGAGACCCAGTACTTC
cdr3_length: 19; d_call: TRBD1; clone_size: many; j_call: TRBJ2-6; v_call: TRBV11-2; cdr3_aa: CASSLGINRGVGGANVLTF; cdr3_nt: TGTGCCAGCAGCTTAGGTATAAACAGGGGGGTCGGCGGGGCCAACGTCCTGACTTTC
cdr3_length: 18; d_call: .; clone_size: .; j_call: TRBJ2-2; v_call: TRBV13; cdr3_aa: CASSRDRGRGAATGELFF; cdr3_nt: TGTGCCAGCAGCCGAGACAGGGGTCGGGGGGCTGCCACCGGGGAGCTGTTTTTT
cdr3_length: 10; d_call: .; clone_size: medium-sized; j_call: TRBJ1-1; v_call: TRBV6-5; cdr3_aa: CASRDTEAFF; cdr3_nt: TGTGCCAGCAGGGACACTGAAGCTTTCTTT
cdr3_length: 18; d_call: TRBD2; clone_size: .; j_call: TRBJ2-1; v_call: TRBV9; cdr3_aa: CASSSNRLAGGPVNEQFF; cdr3_nt: TGTGCCAGCAGCTCAAACCGCCTTGCGGGAGGGCCGGTCAATGAGCAGTTCTTC
cdr3_length: 15; d_call: TRBD2; clone_size: .; j_call: TRBJ2-1; v_call: TRBV19; cdr3_aa: CASSIRGGSYNEQLF; cdr3_nt: TGTGCCAGTAGTATTCGGGGGGGTTCCTACAATGAGCAGCTCTTC
cdr3_length: 17; d_call: TRBD1; clone_size: .; j_call: TRBJ2-2; v_call: TRBV7-3; cdr3_aa: CASSPEWATGATGELFF; cdr3_nt: TGTGCCAGCAGCCCAGAGTGGGCGACAGGGGCCACCGGGGAGCTGTTTTTT
cdr3_length: 11; d_call: .; clone_size: .; j_call: TRBJ1-4; v_call: TRBV20-1; cdr3_aa: CSARVVEKLFF; cdr3_nt: TGCAGTGCTAGAGTTGTTGAAAAACTGTTTTTT
cdr3_length: 15; d_call: TRBD1; clone_size: .; j_call: TRBJ2-7; v_call: TRBV25-1; cdr3_aa: CASSSSGTGSYEQYF; cdr3_nt: TGTGCCAGCAGTAGCTCCGGGACAGGGTCCTACGAGCAGTACTTC
cdr3_length: 11; d_call: .; clone_size: .; j_call: TRBJ2-5; v_call: TRBV10-3; cdr3_aa: CASSVGTTQYF; cdr3_nt: TGTGCCAGCAGTGTCGGGACGACCCAGTACTTC
cdr3_length: 14; d_call: TRBD2; clone_size: .; j_call: TRBJ2-2; v_call: TRBV20-1; cdr3_aa: CSARDRGGAGELFF; cdr3_nt: TGCAGTGCTAGAGATCGGGGAGGGGCCGGGGAGCTGTTTTTT
cdr3_length: 14; d_call: TRBD2; clone_size: few; j_call: TRBJ2-7; v_call: TRBV12-3/TRBV12-4; cdr3_aa: CASSPTSGSYEQYF; cdr3_nt: TGTGCCAGCAGCCCGACTAGCGGGAGCTACGAGCAGTACTTC
cdr3_length: 17; d_call: TRBD1; clone_size: many; j_call: TRBJ1-5; v_call: TRBV19; cdr3_aa: CASSIWDRGTGNQPQHF; cdr3_nt: TGTGCCAGTAGTATTTGGGACAGGGGGACTGGCAATCAGCCCCAGCATTTT
cdr3_length: 15; d_call: TRBD1; clone_size: few; j_call: TRBJ1-2; v_call: TRBV15; cdr3_aa: CATSRDRQGDYGYTF; cdr3_nt: TGTGCCACCAGCAGAGATCGACAGGGGGACTATGGCTACACCTTC
cdr3_length: 13; d_call: .; clone_size: .; j_call: TRBJ1-1; v_call: TRBV29-1; cdr3_aa: CSVSGTDLPEAFF; cdr3_nt: TGCAGCGTTAGCGGGACGGACTTACCTGAAGCTTTCTTT
cdr3_length: 16; d_call: TRBD1; clone_size: once; j_call: TRBJ2-7; v_call: TRBV6-6; cdr3_aa: CASSAPGQPLTYEQYF; cdr3_nt: TGTGCCAGCAGTGCGCCGGGACAGCCCCTGACCTACGAGCAGTACTTC
cdr3_length: 13; d_call: .; clone_size: .; j_call: TRBJ1-1; v_call: TRBV2; cdr3_aa: CASRLDWNTEAFF; cdr3_nt: TGTGCCAGCAGACTAGACTGGAACACTGAAGCTTTCTTT
cdr3_length: 13; d_call: .; clone_size: once; j_call: TRBJ1-1; v_call: TRBV19; cdr3_aa: CASSKMGGTEAFF; cdr3_nt: TGTGCCAGTAGTAAAATGGGGGGCACTGAAGCTTTCTTT
cdr3_length: 13; d_call: TRBD2; clone_size: .; j_call: TRBJ2-7; v_call: TRBV9; cdr3_aa: CASSPRGLGKQYF; cdr3_nt: TGTGCCAGCAGCCCGAGAGGACTAGGAAAGCAGTACTTC
cdr3_length: 13; d_call: .; clone_size: once; j_call: TRBJ1-1; v_call: TRBV6-6; cdr3_aa: CASNLQDNTEAFF; cdr3_nt: TGTGCCAGCAATCTACAGGATAACACTGAAGCTTTCTTT
cdr3_length: 15; d_call: .; clone_size: .; j_call: TRBJ2-3; v_call: TRBV24-1; cdr3_aa: CATSRDGGPTDTQYF; cdr3_nt: TGTGCCACCAGCAGGGACGGAGGGCCAACCGATACGCAGTATTTT
cdr3_length: 15; d_call: .; clone_size: .; j_call: TRBJ2-2; v_call: TRBV20-1; cdr3_aa: CSARDPGRGTGELFF; cdr3_nt: TGCAGTGCTAGAGATCCGGGTAGGGGGACCGGGGAGCTGTTTTTT
cdr3_length: 13; d_call: .; clone_size: many; j_call: TRBJ1-2; v_call: TRBV24-1; cdr3_aa: CATSDPREDGYTF; cdr3_nt: TGTGCCACCAGTGATCCCCGGGAAGATGGCTACACCTTC
cdr3_length: 15; d_call: TRBD1; clone_size: many; j_call: TRBJ2-3; v_call: TRBV6-6; cdr3_aa: CASSYSQGATDTQYF; cdr3_nt: TGTGCCAGCAGTTACTCGCAGGGGGCCACAGATACGCAGTATTTT
cdr3_length: 13; d_call: .; clone_size: few; j_call: TRBJ2-7; v_call: TRBV12-3/TRBV12-4; cdr3_aa: CASSLKRYYEQYF; cdr3_nt: TGTGCCAGCAGTTTAAAACGATACTACGAGCAGTACTTC
cdr3_length: 16; d_call: TRBD1; clone_size: .; j_call: TRBJ1-4; v_call: TRBV13; cdr3_aa: CASSPGQGAANEKLFF; cdr3_nt: TGTGCCAGCAGCCCGGGACAGGGGGCTGCTAATGAAAAACTGTTTTTT
cdr3_length: 13; d_call: .; clone_size: medium-sized; j_call: TRBJ2-7; v_call: TRBV4-2; cdr3_aa: CASSDGGPYEQYF; cdr3_nt: TGTGCCAGCAGCGACGGGGGACCCTACGAGCAGTACTTC
cdr3_length: 17; d_call: .; clone_size: many; j_call: TRBJ2-3; v_call: TRBV18; cdr3_aa: CASSPPTGRDNTDTQYF; cdr3_nt: TGTGCCAGCTCACCTCCGACAGGAAGGGATAATACAGATACGCAGTATTTT